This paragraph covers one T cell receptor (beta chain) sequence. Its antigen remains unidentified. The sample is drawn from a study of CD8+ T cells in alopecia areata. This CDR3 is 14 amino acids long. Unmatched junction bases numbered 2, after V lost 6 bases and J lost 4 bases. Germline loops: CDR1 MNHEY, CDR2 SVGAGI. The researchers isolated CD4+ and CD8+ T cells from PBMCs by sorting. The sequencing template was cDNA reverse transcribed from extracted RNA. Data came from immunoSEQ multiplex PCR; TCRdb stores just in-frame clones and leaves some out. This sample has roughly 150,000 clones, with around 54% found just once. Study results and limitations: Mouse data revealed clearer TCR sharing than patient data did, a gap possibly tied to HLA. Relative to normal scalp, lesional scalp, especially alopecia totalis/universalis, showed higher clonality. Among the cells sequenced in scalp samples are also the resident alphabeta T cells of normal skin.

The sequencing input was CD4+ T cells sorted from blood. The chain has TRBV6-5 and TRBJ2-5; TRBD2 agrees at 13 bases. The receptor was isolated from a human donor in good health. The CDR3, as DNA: TGTGCCAGCAGACTAGCGGGAGGGGGAGAGACCCAGTACTTC. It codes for CASRLAGGGETQYF.